The text below deals with one TCR beta chain. The antigen is not known. PCR primers comprised 60 Vbeta and 13 Jbeta primers. Using immunoSEQ multiplex PCR, the repertoire was profiled, and TCRdb retains in-frame clones only, with some absent. The table has about 190,000 clones, about four fifths seen once; the top ten hold 1.6%. There are 18 residues in the CDR3. Trimming took off 3 bases at V and 5 bases at J, with 23 bases between the two ends. CDR1 SGDLS and CDR2 YYNGEE come from the germline V gene. The data were obtained in a study of cytomegalovirus exposure and HLA in healthy donors. The overall study: HLA-typed donors were the source of around 87 million unique TCRs, which an early data release held. Study-level findings and limits: Earlier analysis found most TCR beta V segments productive about 90% or about 30% of the time. Upon later analysis, HLA-associated TCR beta chains proved more clonally expanded than other, equally common chains.

The chain couples TRBV9 to TRBJ2-2; a possible D gene is TRBD1 (7 bases). The sequenced material came from PBMCs. The TCR comes from a middle-aged man in good health and CMV-seronegative. CDR3 amino acids: CASSAANPHRGLTGELFF. The CDR3 DNA sequence: TGTGCCAGCAGCGCCGCAAACCCCCACAGGGGACTTACCGGGGAGCTGTTTTTT.